Presented here are 25 T cell receptor beta chains from one specimen sequenced in a study of OX40 agonist ivuxolimab in advanced cancers. Sequencing was performed with immunoSEQ multiplex PCR; in TCRdb, only in-frame clones are kept and a portion is missing. The table shows 120,000 or so clones, with about 94% occurring only once. This material consisted of CD4+ or CD8+ T cells sorted from blood, taken in a trial of the OX40 agonist ivuxolimab. These TCRs come from an adult with an advanced solid tumor such as melanoma, head and neck, liver or kidney cancer.

The CDR3 region is CASSMWGSNQPQHF. DNA of the CDR3: TGTGCCAGTAGTATGTGGGGGAGCAATCAGCCCCAGCATTTT. The chain uses TRBV19 and TRBJ1-5, with D possibly being TRBD1 (5 bases). Germline V gene data show CDR1 as LNHDA and CDR2 as SQIVND (reference sequence). Trimming took 3 bases from V and 1 from J, leaving 7 bases between them. The CDR3 loop spans 14 amino acids.

The V gene is TRBV6-5, the J gene TRBJ1-2, with 8 bases matching TRBD1. Germline V gene data show CDR1 as MNHEY and CDR2 as SVGAGI. The CDR3 consists of 15 residues. V lost 0 bases, J lost 2 bases, and 2 bases stayed unmatched. CDR3 bases: TGTGCCAGCAGTTACTCGACAGGGGACAACTATGGCTACACCTTC. As protein: CASSYSTGDNYGYTF.

The rearrangement uses TRBV19 and TRBJ1-4, with 8 bases fitting TRBD1. With V trimmed by 5 bases and J by 8 bases, 10 bases remained unmatched. Germline CDR1 LNHDA, CDR2 SQIVND (reference sequence). CDR3 length equals 15 residues. The DNA of the CDR3 is TGTGCCAGTAGTTCGCGACAGGGGAGAGGCGAAAAACTGTTTTTT. This translates into CASSSRQGRGEKLFF.

This chain connects TRBV4-1 to TRBJ2-5; TRBD2 might be the D (7 bases). V was pared by 1 base and J by 5 bases, with 14 bases between. Per the germline V gene, CDR1 is MGHRA and CDR2 is YSYEKL. The CDR3 has 15 amino acids. CDR3: CASSQVRGGGETQYF. The CDR3 region has the DNA TGCGCCAGCAGCCAAGTGAGGGGGGGAGGGGAGACCCAGTACTTC.

V and J are TRBV7-7 and TRBJ2-5; 8 nucleotides align to TRBD2. CDR1 and CDR2 (germline): SSHAT, FNYEAQ (reference sequence). The J segment lost 2 bases and the V segment lost 2 bases, leaving 4 bases of the junction unmatched. CDR3 size: 15 residues. The CDR3 coding sequence is TGTGCCAGCAGCTTACTCCGGGGGGGTCAAGAGACCCAGTACTTC. As protein: CASSLLRGGQETQYF.

The V and J genes are TRBV7-2 and TRBJ2-1; 12 bases match TRBD1. The CDR3 contains 15 residues. V lost 5 bases to trimming and J lost 9 bases; unmatched junction nucleotides: 8. The germline V gene has CDR1 SGHTA and CDR2 FQGNSA. The CDR3 nucleotides are TGTGCCAGCAGCACAGGGGACAGGGGGCAGGTTGAGCAGTTCTTC. It specifies CASSTGDRGQVEQFF.

The chain carries TRBV19 and TRBJ2-5, with no clear D. Trimming took off 4 bases at V and 0 bases at J, with 15 bases between the two ends. The CDR3 has 16 amino acids. CDR1 is LNHDA and CDR2 is SQIVND in the germline V gene (reference sequence). In DNA, the CDR3 is TGTGCCAGTAGTAGGGTAGGCGGATCCTACCAAGAGACCCAGTACTTC. It codes for CASSRVGGSYQETQYF. The full variable domain, completed using reference TRBV19 and TRBJ2-5, is DGGITQSPKYLFRKEGQNVTLSCEQNLNHDAMYWYRQDPGQGLRLIYYSQIVNDFQKGDIAEGYSVSREKKESFPLTVTSAQKNPTAFYLCASSRVGGSYQETQYFGPGTRLLVL.

V usage is TRBV6-1 and J usage is TRBJ2-7; D possibly corresponds to TRBD2 (6 bases). This CDR3 is 13 amino acids long. Looked up from germline, CDR1 is MNHNS and CDR2 is SASEGT. V dropped 7 bases and J dropped 2 bases, with 12 bases sitting between them. CDR3 sequence: CASKTRGTYEQYF. The CDR3 coding sequence is TGTGCCAGCAAGACCCGGGGGACCTACGAGCAGTACTTC.

The chain links TRBV18 to TRBJ2-7, with a possible D match to TRBD1 (5 bases). V was pared by 0 bases and J by 4 bases, with 13 bases between. The CDR3 is 15 residues long. Germline V gene sequence: CDR1 KGHSH, CDR2 LQKENI. CDR3 sequence (DNA): TGTGCCAGCTCACCACCCGGCAGGGCAGGTTACGAGCAGTACTTC. It translates to CASSPPGRAGYEQYF.

This chain joins TRBV11-2 and TRBJ2-3, with D maybe TRBD1 (6 bases). The V gene's germline CDR1 is SGHAT and CDR2 FQNNGV. Trimming left V 5 bases short and J 0 bases short, with 18 bases between. This CDR3 has 17 residues. For the CDR3, the DNA is TGTGCCAGCAGCATCATCAGGGGCAAGGCTAGCACAGATACGCAGTATTTT. This sequence encodes CASSIIRGKASTDTQYF.

This chain connects TRBV4-2 to TRBJ2-3; TRBD2 aligns across 7 bases. This CDR3 spans 16 amino acids. After removal of 0 bases from V and 0 bases from J, the junction contained 3 bases not matched to a gene. CDR1 is LGHNA, CDR2 YNFKEQ, per germline. The CDR3 region is CASSQDEGGSTDTQYF. The CDR3 DNA sequence: TGTGCCAGCAGCCAAGACGAGGGAGGGAGCACAGATACGCAGTATTTT.

The chain carries TRBV7-2 and TRBJ1-5, with D possibly matching TRBD1 (5 bases). The CDR3 runs to 14 residues. V lost 2 bases to trimming and J lost 6 bases, with 11 bases between them. CDR1 and CDR2 (germline): SGHTA, FQGNSA. The CDR3: CASSLRQGGQPQHF. The DNA for the CDR3 is TGTGCCAGCAGCTTAAGGCAGGGCGGTCAGCCCCAGCATTTT.

The chain is built from TRBV5-1 and TRBJ1-2, with D uncertain. V gave up 0 bases and J gave up 8 bases, with 17 bases separating them. This CDR3 is 15 amino acids long. Germline CDR1 SGHRS, CDR2 YFSETQ. Written as DNA, the CDR3 is TGCGCCAGCAGCTTGGTGGCAGACCGGGCACGGGGCTACACCTTC. As protein: CASSLVADRARGYTF.

The CDR3 spells CASSLRPGWNYGYTF. CDR3 in DNA: TGTGCCAGCAGCTTGCGGCCAGGGTGGAACTATGGCTACACCTTC. The rearrangement links TRBV11-2 to TRBJ1-2; a possible D gene is TRBD1 (5 bases). In germline, CDR1 is SGHAT, CDR2 FQNNGV. V was trimmed by 3 bases and J by 2 bases, leaving 13 bases between them. The CDR3 spans 15 residues.

The V gene is TRBV5-1, the J gene TRBJ2-2; 8 bases agree with TRBD2. Germline trimming cut 2 bases from V and 6 bases from J; bases unmatched to any gene: 6. There are 15 residues in the CDR3. CDR1 SGHRS and CDR2 YFSETQ come from the germline V gene. CDR3 protein: CASSFFAGGPGELFF. CDR3 nucleotide sequence: TGCGCCAGCAGCTTCTTTGCGGGAGGCCCCGGGGAGCTGTTTTTT.

The chain uses TRBV7-3 and TRBJ2-7; weak D call: TRBD2 (6 bases). In germline, CDR1 is SGHTA, CDR2 FQGTGA. This CDR3 is 14 amino acids long. V lost 2 bases to trimming and J lost 1 base, with 9 bases between them. CDR3 in DNA: TGTGCCAGCAGCTTAGACGGGAGATCCTACGAGCAGTACTTC. Translation gives CASSLDGRSYEQYF.

V gene TRBV4-1 combines with J gene TRBJ2-1; 16 positions agree with TRBD2. The V and J ends lost 3 bases and 2 bases, in that order; junction bases with no gene match: 10. Germline V gives CDR1 MGHRA, CDR2 YSYEKL. The CDR3 loop spans 20 amino acids. CDR3 bases: TGCGCCAGCAGCCACTCTCCGGGACTAGCGGGGGGGCTGGCCTACAATGAGCAGTTCTTC. Its translation: CASSHSPGLAGGLAYNEQFF.

J is TRBJ2-1 and V is TRBV6-6; a possible D gene is TRBD1 (5 bases). The V gene's germline CDR1 is MNHNY and CDR2 SVGAGI (reference sequence). This CDR3 has 14 amino acids. V was trimmed by 0 bases and J by 5 bases, leaving 8 bases between them. The CDR3 protein is CASSYSKQDNEQFF. CDR3 nucleotide sequence: TGTGCCAGCAGTTACTCGAAACAGGACAATGAGCAGTTCTTC.

The rearrangement uses TRBV7-6 and TRBJ2-3; tentative D call: TRBD1 (5 bases). Per germline, CDR1 SGHVS and CDR2 FNYEAQ. V was shortened by 3 bases and J by 4 bases, with 11 bases between the two germline ends. The CDR3 contains 14 residues. In DNA form, the CDR3 reads TGTGCCAGCAGCTTGGACATCCCCCCAGATACGCAGTATTTT. It specifies CASSLDIPPDTQYF.

This chain uses TRBV9 with TRBJ2-5; unclear D gene. This CDR3 is 14 amino acids long. Germline CDR1 is SGDLS and CDR2 is YYNGEE. V was trimmed by 4 bases and J by 6 bases, leaving 16 bases between them. The CDR3 loop reads CASSPPLDEKTQYF. The CDR3 DNA reads TGTGCCAGCAGCCCCCCCCTTGACGAAAAGACCCAGTACTTC.

The genes are TRBV18 and TRBJ2-6; 10 nucleotides line up with TRBD2. The CDR3 is 18 residues long. Germline CDR1 KGHSH, CDR2 LQKENI. The junction had 5 bases not matched to a gene; V was cut back by 3 bases and J by 0 bases. CDR3 coding DNA: TGTGCCAGCTCACCCGGACTAGCGGCGAACTCTGGGGCCAACGTCCTGACTTTC. Translated, it gives CASSPGLAANSGANVLTF.

V is TRBV6-1 and J is TRBJ2-1; D may be TRBD2 (6 bases). This CDR3 comprises 12 residues. The V gene lost 5 bases and the J gene lost 10 bases, with 12 bases spanning the gap. The germline CDR1 and CDR2 sequences are MNHNS and SASEGT. The CDR3 bases are TGTGCCAGCAGTCGACTGAGCGGGGAGCAGTTCTTC. Its translation: CASSRLSGEQFF.

The chain employs TRBV4-2 and TRBJ1-4; D is unclear. This CDR3 is built from 16 residues. The V end was cut by 4 bases, the J end by 8 bases, with 20 bases between. CDR1 and CDR2 (germline): LGHNA, YNFKEQ. DNA for the CDR3: TGTGCCAGCAGCCTATCCACCGGGGTGTTAAACGAAAAACTGTTTTTT. Its protein product is CASSLSTGVLNEKLFF.

This chain uses TRBV7-3 with TRBJ2-3, with TRBD2 matching over 7 bases. V trimming: 3 bases; J trimming: 6 bases; junction bases outside the gene matches: 9. There are 15 residues in the CDR3. Germline lookup yields CDR1 SGHTA and CDR2 FQGTGA. The CDR3 is CASSFRGLPSDTQYF. The CDR3 coding sequence is TGTGCCAGCAGCTTCCGGGGACTACCATCGGATACGCAGTATTTT.

The chain joins TRBV2 to TRBJ2-3, with 10 bases lining up with TRBD2. The CDR3 covers 16 residues. Per the germline V gene, CDR1 is SNHLY and CDR2 is FYNNEI. V dropped 1 base and J dropped 4; count of bases not matched to a gene: 5. The CDR3 DNA is TGTGCCAGCAGTGAAGTGGCTAGCGGGGGCGCAGATACGCAGTATTTT. Its protein is CASSEVASGGADTQYF.